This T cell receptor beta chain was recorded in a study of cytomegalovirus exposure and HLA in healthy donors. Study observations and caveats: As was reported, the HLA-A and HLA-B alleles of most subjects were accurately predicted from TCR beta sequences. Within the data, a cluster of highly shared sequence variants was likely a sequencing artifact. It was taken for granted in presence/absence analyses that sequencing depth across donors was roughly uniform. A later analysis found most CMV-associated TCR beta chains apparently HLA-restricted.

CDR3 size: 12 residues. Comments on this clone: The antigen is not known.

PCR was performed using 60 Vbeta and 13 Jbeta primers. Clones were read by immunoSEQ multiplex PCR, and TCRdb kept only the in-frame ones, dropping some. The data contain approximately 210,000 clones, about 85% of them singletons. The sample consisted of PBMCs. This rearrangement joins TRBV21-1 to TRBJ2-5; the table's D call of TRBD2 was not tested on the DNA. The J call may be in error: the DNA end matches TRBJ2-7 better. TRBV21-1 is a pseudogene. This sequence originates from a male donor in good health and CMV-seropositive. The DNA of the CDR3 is TGTGCCAGCAGCAAACGGGTATACGAGCAGTACTTC. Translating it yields CASSKRVYEQYF.